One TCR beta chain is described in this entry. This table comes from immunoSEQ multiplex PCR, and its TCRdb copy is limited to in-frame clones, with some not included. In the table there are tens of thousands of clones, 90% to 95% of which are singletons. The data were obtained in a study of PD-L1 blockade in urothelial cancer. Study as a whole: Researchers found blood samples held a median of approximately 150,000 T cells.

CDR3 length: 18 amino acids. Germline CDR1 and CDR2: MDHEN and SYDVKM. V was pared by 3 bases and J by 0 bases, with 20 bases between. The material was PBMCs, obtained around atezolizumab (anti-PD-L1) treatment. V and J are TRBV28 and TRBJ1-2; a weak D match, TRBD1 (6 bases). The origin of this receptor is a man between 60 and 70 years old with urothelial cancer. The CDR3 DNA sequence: TGTGCCAGCAGTTTCGGCCTAGGTCAAACAGGGTCTAACTATGGCTACACCTTC. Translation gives CASSFGLGQTGSNYGYTF.